The rows below give T cell receptor beta chains drawn from one sample of a study of monozygotic twins with cystic fibrosis. Here immunoSEQ multiplex PCR was the method, and the copy in TCRdb shows in-frame clones only, minus some. The sample includes about 29,000 clones, about 82% seen only once; the top ten take roughly 0.85%. The sequencing sample was made of blood. The receptors shown here come from a girl aged 2 to 10 with cystic fibrosis. CDR3s include the opening cysteine and the closing phenylalanine or tryptophan. Each record gives: J gene, V gene, clone size, D gene, CDR3 protein, CDR3 DNA. The D gene is left open where the match is weak. Clone size is given for some rows only: seen once, a few or many times, or a class if the clone is expanded.

J: TRBJ1-2; V: TRBV6-1; size: .; D: TRBD1; CDR3: CASSDIAGTGGYGYTF; DNA: TGTGCCAGCAGTGACATAGCCGGGACAGGGGGCTATGGCTACACCTTC
J: TRBJ1-2; V: TRBV30; size: .; D: .; CDR3: CAWTSTGYGYTF; DNA: TGTGCCTGGACCTCGACGGGCTATGGCTACACCTTC
J: TRBJ2-3; V: TRBV29-1; size: .; D: TRBD2; CDR3: CSAGGGFTDTQYF; DNA: TGCAGCGCCGGGGGGGGATTCACAGATACGCAGTATTTT
J: TRBJ2-6; V: TRBV6-4; size: .; D: .; CDR3: CASSQGSGANVLTF; DNA: TGTGCCAGCAGCCAGGGGTCTGGGGCCAACGTCCTGACTTTC
J: TRBJ2-7; V: TRBV19; size: once; D: TRBD1; CDR3: CASSTKTGAGEQYF; DNA: TGTGCCAGTAGTACCAAGACAGGGGCTGGCGAGCAGTACTTC
J: TRBJ1-2; V: TRBV5-4; size: .; D: .; CDR3: CASSFSGNYGYTF; DNA: TGTGCCAGCAGCTTCTCCGGTAACTATGGCTACACCTTC
J: TRBJ1-3; V: TRBV6-5; size: few; D: .; CDR3: CASSYLQGNTIYF; DNA: TGTGCCAGCAGTTACCTGCAGGGAAACACCATATATTTT
J: TRBJ2-2; V: TRBV19; size: .; D: TRBD1; CDR3: CASSIKGQGSSGELFF; DNA: TGTGCCAGTAGTATTAAGGGACAGGGTTCCTCCGGGGAGCTGTTTTTT
J: TRBJ2-1; V: TRBV14; size: .; D: TRBD2; CDR3: CASSQERLAAYNEQFF; DNA: TGTGCCAGCAGCCAAGAGAGGCTAGCGGCCTACAATGAGCAGTTCTTC
J: TRBJ2-7; V: TRBV27; size: once; D: TRBD1; CDR3: CASSTLDRTSYEQYF; DNA: TGTGCCAGCAGTACCTTGGACAGGACCAGCTACGAGCAGTACTTC
J: TRBJ2-7; V: TRBV25-1; size: .; D: TRBD2; CDR3: CASSLNGGLAGSEQYF; DNA: TGTGCCAGCAGCCTCAACGGGGGACTAGCGGGATCCGAGCAGTACTTC
J: TRBJ2-1; V: TRBV2; size: .; D: .; CDR3: CASSERGINEQFF; DNA: TGTGCCAGCAGTGAGCGGGGAATCAATGAGCAGTTCTTC
J: TRBJ1-3; V: TRBV28; size: once; D: .; CDR3: CASSLLGWGNTIYF; DNA: TGTGCCAGCAGTTTACTTGGGTGGGGAAACACCATATATTTT
J: TRBJ2-6; V: TRBV2; size: .; D: .; CDR3: CASSGSGSSGANVLTF; DNA: TGTGCCAGCAGTGGGTCAGGGTCCTCTGGGGCCAACGTCCTGACTTTC
J: TRBJ1-2; V: TRBV4-1; size: .; D: .; CDR3: CASSQATNYGYTF; DNA: TGCGCCAGCAGCCAGGCGACTAACTATGGCTACACCTTC
J: TRBJ1-1; V: TRBV2; size: .; D: TRBD1; CDR3: CASRGTVYYTEAFF; DNA: TGTGCCAGCAGGGGGACAGTATATTACACTGAAGCTTTCTTT
J: TRBJ1-4; V: TRBV5-1; size: .; D: TRBD1; CDR3: CASSLAQGAANEKLFF; DNA: TGCGCCAGCAGCTTGGCCCAGGGGGCGGCTAATGAAAAACTGTTTTTT
J: TRBJ1-1; V: TRBV2; size: .; D: .; CDR3: CASSDPLRLNTEAFF; DNA: TGTGCCAGCAGTGATCCTCTCAGACTGAACACTGAAGCTTTCTTT
J: TRBJ1-5; V: TRBV7-9; size: .; D: .; CDR3: CASSPLGEGNQPQHF; DNA: TGTGCCAGCAGCCCCCTCGGCGAGGGCAATCAGCCCCAGCATTTT
J: TRBJ1-4; V: TRBV5-6; size: .; D: .; CDR3: CASSFWGFGVTNEKLFF; DNA: TGTGCCAGCAGCTTCTGGGGGTTTGGGGTAACTAATGAAAAACTGTTTTTT
J: TRBJ2-4; V: TRBV2; size: .; D: .; CDR3: CASILAKNIQYF; DNA: TGTGCCAGCATTCTAGCCAAAAACATTCAGTACTTC
J: TRBJ1-2; V: TRBV6-1; size: .; D: .; CDR3: CASSEQENYGYTF; DNA: TGTGCCAGCAGTGAACAGGAAAACTATGGCTACACCTTC
J: TRBJ1-6; V: TRBV2; size: .; D: TRBD1; CDR3: CASSPNRDRAEGSPLHF; DNA: TGTGCCAGCAGCCCTAACCGGGACAGGGCTGAGGGTTCACCCCTCCACTTT
J: TRBJ1-2; V: TRBV6-5; size: .; D: .; CDR3: CASSWVGGNYGYTF; DNA: TGTGCCAGCAGTTGGGTAGGGGGAAACTATGGCTACACCTTC
J: TRBJ2-1; V: TRBV4-1; size: .; D: .; CDR3: CASSQVSSRYNEQFF; DNA: TGCGCCAGCAGCCAAGTGAGTAGCCGTTACAATGAGCAGTTCTTC
J: TRBJ1-2; V: TRBV5-4; size: .; D: .; CDR3: CASSGGTSAPNYGYTF; DNA: TGTGCCAGCAGCGGGGGGACGTCTGCTCCTAACTATGGCTACACCTTC
J: TRBJ1-1; V: TRBV5-1; size: few; D: TRBD1; CDR3: CASSPTGAKGTEAFF; DNA: TGCGCCAGCAGCCCTACAGGGGCGAAGGGGACTGAAGCTTTCTTT
J: TRBJ1-1; V: TRBV5-1; size: .; D: .; CDR3: CASSLELGTEAFF; DNA: TGCGCCAGCAGCTTGGAGCTGGGCACTGAAGCTTTCTTT
J: TRBJ2-3; V: TRBV27; size: .; D: TRBD2; CDR3: CASSFLQGLGSTDTQYF; DNA: TGTGCCAGCAGTTTCCTGCAGGGACTAGGGAGCACAGATACGCAGTATTTT
J: TRBJ1-5; V: TRBV7-8; size: .; D: TRBD1; CDR3: CASSKDRGDQPQHF; DNA: TGTGCCAGCAGCAAGGACAGGGGGGATCAGCCCCAGCATTTT
J: TRBJ1-1; V: TRBV19; size: .; D: TRBD1; CDR3: CASSLQGAIVTEAFF; DNA: TGTGCCAGTAGTTTACAGGGGGCCATCGTCACTGAAGCTTTCTTT
J: TRBJ2-7; V: TRBV7-6; size: .; D: .; CDR3: CASSRSLQEYEQYF; DNA: TGTGCCAGCAGCCGGTCCCTCCAAGAGTACGAGCAGTACTTC
J: TRBJ1-1; V: TRBV27; size: .; D: .; CDR3: CASSLRGVRVTEAFF; DNA: TGTGCCAGCAGTTTAAGGGGGGTTCGGGTTACTGAAGCTTTCTTT
J: TRBJ1-1; V: TRBV7-7; size: few; D: .; CDR3: CASSSTPNTEAFF; DNA: TGTGCCAGCAGCTCGACACCTAACACTGAAGCTTTCTTT
J: TRBJ1-1; V: TRBV20-1; size: .; D: .; CDR3: CSASAREAFF; DNA: TGCAGTGCTAGCGCCCGGGAGGCTTTCTTT
J: TRBJ2-5; V: TRBV4-1; size: .; D: .; CDR3: CASRRPGSGETQYF; DNA: TGCGCCAGCAGACGGCCCGGGTCCGGGGAGACCCAGTACTTC
J: TRBJ1-2; V: TRBV11-2; size: few; D: TRBD1; CDR3: CASSLGQGASYGYTF; DNA: TGTGCCAGCAGCTTGGGACAGGGGGCAAGCTATGGCTACACCTTC
J: TRBJ1-5; V: TRBV23-1; size: .; D: TRBD1; CDR3: CASAEGGPSNQPQHF; DNA: TGCGCCAGCGCTGAAGGGGGCCCCAGCAATCAGCCCCAGCATTTT
J: TRBJ1-4; V: TRBV30; size: .; D: TRBD1; CDR3: CAWSIKGASNEKLFF; DNA: TGTGCCTGGAGTATAAAGGGGGCGTCTAATGAAAAACTGTTTTTT
J: TRBJ1-2; V: TRBV5-1; size: few; D: .; CDR3: CASSLLPTDYGYTF; DNA: TGCGCCAGCAGCTTGTTACCCACAGACTATGGCTACACCTTC
J: TRBJ1-1; V: TRBV5-1; size: .; D: TRBD1; CDR3: CASRSGPRTGGNTEAFF; DNA: TGCGCCAGCAGATCTGGGCCTCGGACAGGGGGCAACACTGAAGCTTTCTTT
J: TRBJ2-7; V: TRBV10-3; size: .; D: TRBD2; CDR3: CAISGSGTSAYEQYF; DNA: TGTGCCATCAGTGGATCCGGGACTAGCGCCTACGAGCAGTACTTC
J: TRBJ2-3; V: TRBV5-6; size: .; D: .; CDR3: CASSLTDTQYF; DNA: TGTGCCAGCAGCTTGACAGATACGCAGTATTTT
J: TRBJ2-2; V: TRBV7-8; size: .; D: TRBD2; CDR3: CASSAQLAPGAVRTGELFF; DNA: TGTGCCAGCAGCGCCCAACTAGCGCCGGGAGCGGTACGCACCGGGGAGCTGTTTTTT
J: TRBJ2-2; V: TRBV9; size: .; D: TRBD2; CDR3: CASSVYGRGPGELFF; DNA: TGTGCCAGCAGCGTTTACGGGAGGGGTCCCGGGGAGCTGTTTTTT
J: TRBJ1-1; V: TRBV6-5; size: .; D: TRBD1; CDR3: CASSYQPDRGTEAFF; DNA: TGTGCCAGCAGTTATCAACCGGACAGGGGCACTGAAGCTTTCTTT
J: TRBJ2-1; V: TRBV28; size: .; D: .; CDR3: CASSFGGRERQFF; DNA: TGTGCCAGCAGTTTTGGCGGTCGTGAGAGGCAGTTCTTC
J: TRBJ2-7; V: TRBV2; size: .; D: TRBD2; CDR3: CASSLATSGRSSYEQYF; DNA: TGTGCCAGCAGCCTAGCCACTAGCGGGCGTAGCTCCTACGAGCAGTACTTC
J: TRBJ1-4; V: TRBV6-5; size: .; D: .; CDR3: CASSYSTDWEKLFF; DNA: TGTGCCAGCAGTTACTCGACGGATTGGGAAAAACTGTTTTTT
J: TRBJ2-2; V: TRBV7-6; size: few; D: .; CDR3: CASSLRENLYTGELFF; DNA: TGTGCCAGCAGCTTACGCGAAAACTTGTACACCGGGGAGCTGTTTTTT
J: TRBJ1-1; V: TRBV19; size: once; D: .; CDR3: CASSITGRMNTEAFF; DNA: TGTGCCAGTAGTATAACCGGACGGATGAACACTGAAGCTTTCTTT
J: TRBJ2-7; V: TRBV6-1; size: .; D: .; CDR3: CASSLMGGGGGEQYF; DNA: TGTGCCAGCAGTTTGATGGGCGGAGGGGGAGGCGAGCAGTACTTC
J: TRBJ1-1; V: TRBV4-1; size: few; D: .; CDR3: CASSRALSSEAFF; DNA: TGCGCCAGCAGCCGGGCCCTAAGCTCTGAAGCTTTCTTT
J: TRBJ1-1; V: TRBV6-7; size: .; D: .; CDR3: CASSYRQREGMNTEAFF; DNA: TGTGCCAGCAGTTACAGGCAACGGGAGGGGATGAACACTGAAGCTTTCTTT
J: TRBJ2-7; V: TRBV4-1; size: .; D: .; CDR3: CASSRDRGSGNYGQYF; DNA: TGCGCCAGCAGCCGGGACCGCGGTTCCGGGAACTACGGGCAGTACTTC
J: TRBJ2-5; V: TRBV10-2; size: .; D: .; CDR3: CASKLGPQETQYF; DNA: TGCGCCAGCAAGTTGGGACCGCAAGAGACCCAGTACTTC
J: TRBJ1-1; V: TRBV21-1; size: .; D: .; CDR3: CASSWGYKGLKTEAFF; DNA: TGTGCCAGCAGCTGGGGGTATAAGGGTCTGAAGACTGAAGCTTTCTTT
J: TRBJ1-2; V: TRBV19; size: .; D: TRBD1; CDR3: CASSWTGTNYGYTF; DNA: TGTGCCAGTAGTTGGACAGGGACTAACTATGGCTACACCTTC
J: TRBJ2-2; V: TRBV7-2; size: .; D: TRBD2; CDR3: CASRASGHFTGELFF; DNA: TGTGCCAGCAGAGCTAGCGGCCACTTCACCGGGGAGCTGTTTTTT
J: TRBJ1-2; V: TRBV7-6; size: few; D: .; CDR3: CASSLGGSLYGYTF; DNA: TGTGCCAGCAGCTTAGGAGGATCCCTCTATGGCTACACCTTC